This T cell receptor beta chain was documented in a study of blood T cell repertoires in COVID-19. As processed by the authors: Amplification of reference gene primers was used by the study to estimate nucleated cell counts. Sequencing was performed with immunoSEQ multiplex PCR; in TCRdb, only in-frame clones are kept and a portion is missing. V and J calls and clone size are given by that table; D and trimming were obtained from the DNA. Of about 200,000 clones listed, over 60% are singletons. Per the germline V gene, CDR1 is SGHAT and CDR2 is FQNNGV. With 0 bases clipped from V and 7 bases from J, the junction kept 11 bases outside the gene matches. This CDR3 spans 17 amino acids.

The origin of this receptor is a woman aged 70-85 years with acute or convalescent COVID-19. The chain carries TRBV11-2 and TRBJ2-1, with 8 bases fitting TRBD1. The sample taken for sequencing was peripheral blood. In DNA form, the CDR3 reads TGTGCCAGCAGCTTAGATCCTCTCAGGGGGCTTGGGAATGAGCAGTTCTTC. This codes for CASSLDPLRGLGNEQFF.